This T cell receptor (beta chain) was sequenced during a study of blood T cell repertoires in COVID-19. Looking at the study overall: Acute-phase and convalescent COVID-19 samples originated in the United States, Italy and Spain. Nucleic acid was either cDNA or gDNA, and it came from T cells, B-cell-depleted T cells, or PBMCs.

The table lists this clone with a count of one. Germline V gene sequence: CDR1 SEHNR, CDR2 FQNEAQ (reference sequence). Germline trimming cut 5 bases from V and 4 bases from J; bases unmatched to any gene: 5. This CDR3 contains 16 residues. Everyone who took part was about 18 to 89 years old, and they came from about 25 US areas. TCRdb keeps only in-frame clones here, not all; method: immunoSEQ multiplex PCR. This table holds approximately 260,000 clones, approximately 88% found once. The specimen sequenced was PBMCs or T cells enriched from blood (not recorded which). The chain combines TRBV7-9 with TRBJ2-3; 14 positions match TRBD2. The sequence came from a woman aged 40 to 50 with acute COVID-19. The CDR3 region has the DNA TGTGCCAGCAGCCCCAGACTAGCGGGAGGGCCAGATACGCAGTATTTT. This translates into CASSPRLAGGPDTQYF.